The source of this TCR beta chain is a study of blood T cells in healthy people across ages. CDR1 is SGHAT, CDR2 FQNNGV, per germline. The V gene lost 3 bases and the J gene lost 0 bases, with 7 bases spanning the gap. The CDR3 is 14 amino acids. Primers used in a second PCR of roughly 7 to 12 cycles were a sample-barcoded 5' primer and a J-beta primer mix. TCRdb used MiXCR to reprocess the 5' RACE reads, holding one entry per CDR3 protein. The sample lists around 650,000 distinct CDR3 sequences; 40% to 45% were seen once. Every donor provided roughly 10 milliliters of peripheral blood. With regard to this clonotype: Its antigen is currently unknown. The CDR3 end shows no conserved phenylalanine or tryptophan, and so a read error is likely.

Study results and limitations: Age brought a roughly linear fall in TCR beta diversity measured per million T cells.

This TCR was sampled from a man at least 80 years old in good health. The chain recombines TRBV11-2 with TRBJ2-3; either TRBD1 or TRBD2 may fit D (5 bases each). The material sequenced was blood. The CDR3: CASSLGPSTDTQYV. DNA of the CDR3: TGTGCCAGCAGCTTGGGACCAAGCACAGATACGCAGTATGTT.